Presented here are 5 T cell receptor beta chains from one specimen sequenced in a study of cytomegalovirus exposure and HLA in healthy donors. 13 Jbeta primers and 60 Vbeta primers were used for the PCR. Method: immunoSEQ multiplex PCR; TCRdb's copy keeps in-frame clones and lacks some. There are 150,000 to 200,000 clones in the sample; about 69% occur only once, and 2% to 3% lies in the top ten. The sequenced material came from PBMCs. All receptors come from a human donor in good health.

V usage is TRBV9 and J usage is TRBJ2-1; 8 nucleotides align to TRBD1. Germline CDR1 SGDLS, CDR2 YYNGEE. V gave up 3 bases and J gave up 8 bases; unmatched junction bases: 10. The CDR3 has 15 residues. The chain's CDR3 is CASSGLDRVRDEQFF. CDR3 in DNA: TGTGCCAGCAGCGGCTTGGACAGGGTTAGGGATGAGCAGTTCTTC.

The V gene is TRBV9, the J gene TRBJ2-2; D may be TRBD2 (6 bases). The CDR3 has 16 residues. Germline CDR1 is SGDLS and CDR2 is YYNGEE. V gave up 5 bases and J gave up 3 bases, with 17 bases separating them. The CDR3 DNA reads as TGTGCCAGCAGAGGAGGAGGGACTCTATACACCGGGGAGCTGTTTTTT. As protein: CASRGGGTLYTGELFF. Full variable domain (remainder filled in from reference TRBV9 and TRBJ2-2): DSGVTQTPKHLITATGQRVTLRCSPRSGDLSVYWYQQSLDQGLQFLIQYYNGEERAKGNILERFSAQQFPDLHSELNLSSLELGDSALYFCASRGGGTLYTGELFFGEGSRLTVL.

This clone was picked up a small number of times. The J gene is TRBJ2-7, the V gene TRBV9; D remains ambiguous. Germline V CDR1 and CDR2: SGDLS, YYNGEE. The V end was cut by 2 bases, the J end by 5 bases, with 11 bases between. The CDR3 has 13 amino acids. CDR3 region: CASSVHEENEQYF. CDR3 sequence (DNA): TGTGCCAGCAGCGTCCACGAGGAGAACGAGCAGTACTTC.

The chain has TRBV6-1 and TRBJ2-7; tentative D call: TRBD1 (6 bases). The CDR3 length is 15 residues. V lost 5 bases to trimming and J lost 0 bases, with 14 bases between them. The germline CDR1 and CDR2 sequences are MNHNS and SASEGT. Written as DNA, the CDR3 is TGTGCCAGCAGTAGCCGGGACACGGACTCCTACGAGCAGTACTTC. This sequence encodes CASSSRDTDSYEQYF.

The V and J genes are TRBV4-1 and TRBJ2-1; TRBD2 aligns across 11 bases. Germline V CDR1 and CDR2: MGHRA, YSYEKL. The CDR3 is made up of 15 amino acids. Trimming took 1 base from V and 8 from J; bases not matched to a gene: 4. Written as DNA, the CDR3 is TGCGCCAGCAGCCAAGGTGGGACTAGCGGCGATGAGCAGTTCTTC. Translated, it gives CASSQGGTSGDEQFF.